The 5 T cell receptor beta chains reported below all come from one sample, sequenced in a study of tumor and adjacent non-tumor tissue in lung cancer. TCRbeta libraries were built with three rounds of nested PCR, modified from ARM-PCR. Each CDR3 protein gets one entry after TCRdb re-called the multiplex PCR reads with MiXCR. The sample has 60,000 to 85,000 distinct CDR3 sequences, roughly 76% seen once; the top ten hold less than 15%. No cell sorting was done before RNA was extracted from the tissue. Material for sequencing was lung tumor tissue. These receptor sequences come from a woman in her forties or fifties with non-small cell lung cancer.

The J gene is TRBJ2-2, the V gene TRBV12-3 or TRBV12-4, with D possibly being TRBD2 (6 bases). This CDR3 is 13 amino acids long. In DNA form, the CDR3 reads TGTGCGACTCCCGGGGGAAACACCGGGGAGCTGTTTTTT. Amino acids: CATPGGNTGELFF.

Notes on this clonotype: An end of the junction differs from the germline gene, which may be a read error. The chain joins TRBV6-1 to TRBJ1-2, with no clear D. The CDR3 consists of 14 residues. Germline CDR1 reads MNHNS; CDR2 reads SASEGT. In nucleotides, the CDR3 is TGTGCCAGCAACAAAAGACCACAACTTTATGGATACGCCTTC. This encodes CASNKRPQLYGYAF.

Remarks on this clonotype: One end of the junction is discordant with germline, which a read error may explain. This chain links TRBV12-3 or TRBV12-4 with TRBJ1-5; no definite D call. This CDR3 contains 13 residues. CDR3 in DNA: TGTACCAGCAGTTTAGTTGAGAATCAGCCCCAGCATTTT. Its translation: CTSSLVENQPQHF.

As to this clonotype: Without the conserved terminal phenylalanine or tryptophan, this CDR3 likely stems from a read error. The rearrangement uses TRBV29-1 and TRBJ2-5, with 11 bases identical to TRBD2. The CDR3 is 16 residues long. Germline V gene data show CDR1 as SQVTM and CDR2 as ANQGSEA. The CDR3 sequence is CSVAVNSGRVVETQYT. The CDR3, as DNA: TGCAGTGTTGCGGTCAATAGCGGGAGGGTTGTGGAGACCCAGTACACC.

To note about this clonotype: A read error may account for a junction end that differs from germline. The CDR3 loop is CTSSEGLAEWYEQYF. CDR3 nucleotide sequence: TGTACCAGCAGTGAAGGACTAGCGGAGTGGTACGAGCAGTACTTC. V is TRBV6-1 and J is TRBJ2-7, with 10 bases aligning to TRBD2. Germline V gene lookup returns CDR1 MNHNS and CDR2 SASEGT. The CDR3 runs to 15 residues.